The clone carrying this T cell receptor (beta chain) has just one count. Germline-derived CDR1 and CDR2 are SGHTA and FQGNSA. Trimming removed 5 bases from V and 0 bases from J, with 5 bases in between. CDR3 length: 12 residues. The data stem from a study of cytomegalovirus exposure and HLA in healthy donors. The PCR made use of 60 Vbeta and 13 Jbeta primers. Using immunoSEQ multiplex PCR, the repertoire was profiled, and TCRdb retains in-frame clones only, with some absent. Of around 150,000 clones listed, approximately 8.9% are singletons. The J gene is TRBJ2-7, the V gene TRBV7-2; unclear D gene. The TCR originated in a woman aged 40-49 years in good health and CMV-seropositive. The sequenced sample was PBMCs. The CDR3 is CASSESSYEQYF. DNA of the CDR3: TGTGCCAGCAGCGAGAGCTCCTACGAGCAGTACTTC.